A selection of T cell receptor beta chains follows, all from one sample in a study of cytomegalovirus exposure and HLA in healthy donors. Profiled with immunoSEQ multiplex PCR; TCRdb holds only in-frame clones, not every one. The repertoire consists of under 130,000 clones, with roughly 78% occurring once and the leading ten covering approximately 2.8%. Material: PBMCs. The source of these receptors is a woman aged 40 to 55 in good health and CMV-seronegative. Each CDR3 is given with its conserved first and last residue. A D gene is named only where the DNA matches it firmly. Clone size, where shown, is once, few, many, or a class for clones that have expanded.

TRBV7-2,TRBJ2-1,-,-,CASSFVTGEYNEQFF,TGTGCCAGCAGCTTTGTGACAGGCGAATACAATGAGCAGTTCTTC
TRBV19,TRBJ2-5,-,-,CASSPQNGEETQYF,TGTGCCAGTAGTCCACAGAACGGGGAAGAGACCCAGTACTTC
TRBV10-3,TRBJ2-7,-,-,CAIKGDGAYEQYF,TGTGCCATCAAGGGGGACGGGGCCTACGAGCAGTACTTC
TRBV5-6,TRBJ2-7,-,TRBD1,CASSFWDRGRYEQYF,TGTGCCAGCAGCTTTTGGGACAGGGGGCGGTACGAGCAGTACTTC
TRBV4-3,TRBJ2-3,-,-,CASSQGGTREDTQYF,TGCGCCAGCAGCCAAGGGGGGACACGGGAAGATACGCAGTATTTT
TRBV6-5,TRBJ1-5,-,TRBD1,CATQRRTGISAQHF,TGTGCCACCCAGCGGAGGACAGGGATCTCGGCCCAGCATTTT
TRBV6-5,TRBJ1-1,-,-,CASSYSPAGGTEAFF,TGTGCCAGCAGTTACTCTCCGGCCGGAGGCACTGAAGCTTTCTTT
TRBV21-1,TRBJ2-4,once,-,CASSKEGLESSRDKNIQYF,TGTGCCAGCAGCAAAGAGGGACTAGAATCTAGCAGGGACAAAAACATTCAGTACTTC
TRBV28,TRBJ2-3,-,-,CASSPQRDTQYF,TGTGCCAGCAGTCCGCAGCGAGATACGCAGTATTTT
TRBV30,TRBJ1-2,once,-,CAWSAPRDNNYGYTF,TGTGCCTGGAGTGCCCCAAGGGACAACAACTATGGCTACACCTTC
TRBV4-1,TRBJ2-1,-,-,CASSFSRRGGNEQFF,TGCGCCAGCAGCTTTTCACGGAGGGGGGGAAATGAGCAGTTCTTC
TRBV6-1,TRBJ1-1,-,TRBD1,CASSATGGEGEAFF,TGTGCCAGCAGTGCTACAGGGGGCGAGGGGGAAGCTTTCTTT
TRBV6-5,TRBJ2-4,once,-,CASSSLSMEGGMQYF,TGTGCCAGCAGCAGCTTGAGTATGGAGGGCGGGATGCAGTACTTC
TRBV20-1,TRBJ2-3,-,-,CSAQSRDTQYF,TGCAGTGCTCAGTCCAGAGATACGCAGTATTTT
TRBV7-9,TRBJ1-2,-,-,CASSLDTNYGYTF,TGTGCCAGCAGCCTTGACACAAACTATGGCTACACCTTC
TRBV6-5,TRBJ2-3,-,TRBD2,CAGTGLAGDTQYF,TGTGCCGGCACGGGACTAGCGGGAGATACGCAGTATTTT
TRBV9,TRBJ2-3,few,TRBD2,CASSPGEVASGADTQYF,TGTGCCAGCAGCCCGGGGGAGGTGGCTAGCGGGGCAGATACGCAGTATTTT
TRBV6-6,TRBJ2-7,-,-,CASKLDPASSYEQYF,TGTGCCAGCAAACTTGACCCCGCTAGCTCCTACGAGCAGTACTTC
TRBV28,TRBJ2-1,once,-,CASRLRSSYNEQFF,TGTGCCAGCAGACTGCGGTCTTCTTACAATGAGCAGTTCTTC
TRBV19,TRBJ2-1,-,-,CAIVSRYNEQFF,TGTGCCATCGTCTCCCGCTACAATGAGCAGTTCTTC
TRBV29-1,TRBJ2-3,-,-,CSVEELRADTQYF,TGCAGCGTTGAAGAACTGCGGGCTGATACGCAGTATTTT
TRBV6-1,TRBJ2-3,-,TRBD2,CASSGSGGAADTQYF,TGTGCCAGCAGTGGAAGCGGGGGGGCCGCAGATACGCAGTATTTT
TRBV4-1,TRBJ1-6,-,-,CASSQLQGSPLHF,TGCGCCAGCAGCCAACTACAGGGTTCACCCCTCCACTTT